These 16 T cell receptor beta chains share one sample of origin, sequenced in a study of regulatory T cells in long-lasting Graves disease. Time point noted: newly diagnosed GD, antithyroid drugs for less than 3 months. After RNA was extracted from PBMCs, the TCR library was made from it. Through Arm-PCR of CDR3 regions and iRepertoire HTBI primers, TCR beta libraries were built. TCRdb reanalysed the multiplex PCR reads using MiXCR and keeps one entry per CDR3 protein. The sample shows a few hundred thousand distinct CDR3 sequences, roughly 21% of them seen only once. The input for sequencing was peripheral blood mononuclear cells (PBMCs), taken at new diagnosis, from a patient treated with antithyroid drugs. Source of these receptors: a female donor with Graves disease.

This clonotype has at least ten counts. V usage is TRBV7-3 and J usage is TRBJ2-2; D is perhaps TRBD2 (6 bases). Trimming shortened V by 0 bases and J by 1 base, and 6 bases separated the two germline ends. Germline V gene lookup returns CDR1 SGHTA and CDR2 FQGTGA. The CDR3 has 15 residues. CDR3: CASSLTGGNTGELFF. The CDR3 nucleotides read TGTGCCAGCAGCTTAACCGGGGGGAACACCGGGGAGCTGTTTTTT.

The chain carries TRBV7-2 and TRBJ1-2; D is unclear. The CDR3 contains 13 residues. Germline V CDR1 and CDR2: SGHTA, FQGNSA. Trimming pared 5 bases from V and 3 bases from J, leaving 10 bases between. Here the CDR3 DNA reads TGTGCCAGCAGCCCTATGGCTCACTATGGCTACACCTTC. Translated: CASSPMAHYGYTF.

The table lists this clonotype with many counts. Here the CDR3 reads CAISDGGGGTGELFF. CDR3 bases: TGTGCCATCAGTGATGGGGGAGGCGGCACCGGGGAGCTGTTTTTT. V gene TRBV10-3 combines with J gene TRBJ2-2; D perhaps matches TRBD2 (6 bases). In germline, CDR1 is ENHRY, CDR2 SYGVKD. V lost 3 bases, J lost 4 bases, and 12 bases lay in between. The CDR3 totals 15 residues.

This clonotype was seen a few times. The chain has TRBV18 and TRBJ1-4, with 9 bases aligning to TRBD1. The V gene end was trimmed by 3 bases and the J gene end by 0 bases; junction bases not matched to a gene: 11. This CDR3 is 19 amino acids long. The V gene's germline CDR1 is KGHSH and CDR2 LQKENI. The DNA for the CDR3 is TGTGCCAGCTCACCCACCCTTGGGACAGGGCAGACAACTAATGAAAAACTGTTTTTT. Protein sequence: CASSPTLGTGQTTNEKLFF.

A word on this clonotype: One junction end does not reproduce the germline sequence, and a read error may be involved. This chain joins TRBV11-2 and TRBJ2-1, with 7 positions matching TRBD1. Germline V gives CDR1 SGHAT, CDR2 FQNNGV. The CDR3 contains 13 residues. The CDR3 sequence is CASSLLQGNERFF. The CDR3 nucleotides read TGTGCCAGCAGCCTATTACAGGGGAATGAGCGGTTCTTC.

This clonotype has a handful of counts. The genes are TRBV4-1 and TRBJ2-1; 9 positions agree with TRBD2. The CDR3 contains 14 residues. Per the germline V gene, CDR1 is MGHRA and CDR2 is YSYEKL. V was pared by 3 bases and J by 6 bases, with 3 bases of the junction left unmatched. The CDR3 bases are TGCGCCAGCAGCCAGCGGGAGGGGGGCAATGAGCAGTTCTTC. Translation gives CASSQREGGNEQFF.

The gene calls are TRBV4-3 and TRBJ1-6; TRBD1 aligns across 8 bases. Per the germline V gene, CDR1 is LGHNA and CDR2 is YSLEER. The CDR3 extends over 14 amino acids. The ends lost 4 bases at V and 10 bases at J; junction bases unmatched: 6. In DNA form, the CDR3 reads TGCGCCAGCAGCCGCGGGACAGGCCACTCACCCCTCCACTTT. It translates to CASSRGTGHSPLHF.

This clonotype was counted at least ten times. V usage is TRBV20-1 and J usage is TRBJ1-2; 8 bases fit TRBD1. The CDR3 is made up of 15 amino acids. J lost 7 bases, V lost 0 bases, and 10 bases had no gene match. The germline V gene has CDR1 DFQATT and CDR2 SNEGSKA (reference sequence). The CDR3 DNA reads TGCAGTGCTAGAGATGGGTTAAGACAGGGGACTGGCTACACCTTC. Its translation: CSARDGLRQGTGYTF.

This chain uses TRBV2 with TRBJ1-1; no clear D. The CDR3 contains 13 residues. The V gene's germline CDR1 is SNHLY and CDR2 FYNNEI. Deletions cut 6 bases from V and 1 base from J, with 9 bases between. The CDR3 region has the DNA TGTGCCAGCAGGGACGACAAGAACACTGAAGCTTTCTTT. Encoded protein: CASRDDKNTEAFF.

This clonotype occurred many times. The chain carries TRBV29-1 and TRBJ1-2; D is uncertain. From germline, CDR1 is SQVTM and CDR2 ANQGSEA. V was shortened by 4 bases and J by 4 bases, with 10 bases between the two germline ends. CDR3 length equals 12 residues. The CDR3 here is CSVVSQIYGYTF. CDR3 nucleotide sequence: TGCAGCGTTGTGTCACAGATCTATGGCTACACCTTC.

This clonotype was recorded many times. J is TRBJ2-2 and V is TRBV20-1, with TRBD1 matching over 7 bases. V shed 2 bases, J shed 3 bases, and the junction held 9 bases outside the gene matches. The CDR3 consists of 16 residues. The germline V gene has CDR1 DFQATT and CDR2 SNEGSKA (reference sequence). The DNA of the CDR3 is TGCAGTGCTAGATCTCCGGGACAGACTCACACCGGGGAGCTGTTTTTT. Translation gives CSARSPGQTHTGELFF.

There are a few counts of this clonotype. This clone may be a read error of a much larger clone one base away. V is TRBV20-1 and J is TRBJ2-1, with unresolved D. V was cut by 1 base and J by 7 bases, with 11 bases left in between. This CDR3 has 13 residues. CDR1 DFQATT and CDR2 SNEGSKA come from the germline V gene (reference sequence). In DNA, the CDR3 is TGCAGTGCTAGAGCCGGAAGGAAGAATGAGCAGTTCTTC. It codes for CSARAGRKNEQFF.

This clonotype was counted at least ten times. This sequence joins TRBV11-3 and TRBJ2-1, with D perhaps matching TRBD1 or TRBD2 (5 bases each). CDR3 length equals 14 residues. Trimming removed 4 bases at V and 8 bases at J, with 15 bases between. CDR1 and CDR2 (germline): SGHNT, YENEEA. The CDR3 DNA reads TGTGCCAGCAGCTCACCGGGGCTGGGACATGAGCAGTTCTTC. The encoded protein is CASSSPGLGHEQFF.

This clonotype was seen many times. This chain connects TRBV30 to TRBJ2-1, with TRBD2 as a possible D gene (6 bases). This CDR3 contains 13 residues. Trimming stripped 3 bases from V and 7 bases from J, with 13 bases between. Germline CDR1 GTSNPN, CDR2 SVGIG (reference sequence). CDR3 nucleotides: TGTGCCTGGAGGGAGGGGTGGGAGAATGAGCAGTTCTTC. Translated: CAWREGWENEQFF.

As regards this clonotype: This may arise from a read error, as a much more abundant clone is one base away. The genes are TRBV7-7 and TRBJ2-1; 9 bases fit TRBD2. Germline CDR1 and CDR2: SSHAT and FNYEAQ (reference sequence). The CDR3 spans 13 residues. The CDR3 bases are TGTGCCAGCTCTTTTAGCGGGGGAAATGAGCAGTCCTTC. Translated, it gives CASSFSGGNEQSF.

Many counts were recorded for this clonotype. CDR3 sequence (DNA): TGTGCCAGCAGCTTAGGGCTACTTGGGGCCAACGTCCTGACTTTC. It encodes CASSLGLLGANVLTF. The V and J genes are TRBV7-2 and TRBJ2-6; unclear D gene. The CDR3 contains 15 residues. V dropped 1 base and J dropped 3 bases, with 7 bases sitting between them. Germline V gene lookup returns CDR1 SGHTA and CDR2 FQGNSA.